The 22 T cell receptor beta chains listed next were all sequenced from one sample in a study of cytomegalovirus exposure and HLA in healthy donors. PCR employed 60 Vbeta and 13 Jbeta primers. Sequencing used immunoSEQ multiplex PCR; TCRdb keeps in-frame clones, though not all of them. Of approximately 190,000 clones in the sample, approximately 80% were seen once. The sequencing sample was made of PBMCs. These receptors all stem from a woman aged 25 to 39 in good health and CMV-seropositive.

DNA of the CDR3: TGTGCCAGCAGCTTTGGTAGCGGAGGGCCAGATACGCAGTATTTT. Translated, it gives CASSFGSGGPDTQYF. The J gene is TRBJ2-3, the V gene TRBV5-4, with D possibly being TRBD2 (6 bases). CDR1 is SGHNT and CDR2 is YYREEE in the germline V gene (reference sequence). The CDR3 loop spans 15 amino acids. The germline V and J ends were trimmed by 2 bases and 4 bases, with 14 bases remaining between them.

The rearrangement links TRBV7-4 to TRBJ2-3; D not certain. With 8 bases removed from V and 3 bases from J, the gap between germline ends came to 9 bases. Germline V gives CDR1 SGHVT, CDR2 SQSDAQ. The CDR3 runs 12 residues. CDR3 amino acids: CASGPKTDTQYF. DNA for the CDR3: TGTGCCAGCGGGCCGAAAACAGATACGCAGTATTTT.

This rearrangement joins TRBV5-1 to TRBJ2-3; TRBD2 aligns across 16 bases. The V and J ends lost 4 bases and 3 bases, in that order; junction bases with no gene match: 2. The CDR3 loop spans 16 amino acids. Germline V gene sequence: CDR1 SGHRS, CDR2 YFSETQ. DNA for the CDR3: TGCGCCAGCAGCGGGGGACTAGCGGGGGGGACAGATACGCAGTATTTT. It is translated as CASSGGLAGGTDTQYF.

This rearrangement joins TRBV7-8 to TRBJ2-1; 9 positions match TRBD2. This CDR3 contains 15 residues. Germline values: CDR1 SGHVS, CDR2 FQNEAQ. V shed 3 bases, J shed 6 bases, and the junction held 6 bases outside the gene matches. The CDR3 DNA reads as TGTGCCAGCAGCTTTGGGACTAGCAGAATCAATGAGCAGTTCTTC. It translates to CASSFGTSRINEQFF.

The chain employs TRBV2 and TRBJ1-2, with D unclear. CDR1 SNHLY and CDR2 FYNNEI come from the germline V gene. The CDR3 spans 14 residues. V lost 7 bases to trimming and J lost 4 bases, with 16 bases between them. DNA for the CDR3: TGTGCCAGCAAGCTGCACTTCCTAAGCTATGGCTACACCTTC. It codes for CASKLHFLSYGYTF.

This sequence joins TRBV7-8 and TRBJ1-2; D is unclear. CDR1 SGHVS and CDR2 FQNEAQ come from the germline V gene. The CDR3 has 17 amino acids. V dropped 0 bases and J dropped 6 bases, with 20 bases sitting between them. The CDR3 DNA reads TGTGCCAGCAGCTTAGCGCGGATTCCCTCATCGGCGGATGGCTACACCTTC. Protein: CASSLARIPSSADGYTF.

The count of this clone is one. The chain has TRBV11-2 and TRBJ2-7; 11 nucleotides match TRBD2. The CDR3 covers 15 residues. The germline CDR1 and CDR2 sequences are SGHAT and FQNNGV. The trim removed 2 bases at V and 5 bases at J, leaving 5 bases unmatched. CDR3 in amino acids: CASSLLLAGGNEQYF. The CDR3 DNA reads TGTGCCAGCAGCTTACTCCTAGCGGGGGGTAACGAGCAGTACTTC. The whole variable domain, remainder taken from reference TRBV11-2 and TRBJ2-7, is EAGVAQSPRYKIIEKRQSVAFWCNPISGHATLYWYQQILGQGPKLLIQFQNNGVVDDSQLPKDRFSAERLKGVDSTLKIQPAKLEDSAVYLCASSLLLAGGNEQYFGPGTRLTVT.

This sequence joins TRBV5-1 and TRBJ2-2; D not resolved. V lost 2 bases and J lost 4, with 9 bases in between. The germline V gene encodes CDR1 SGHRS and CDR2 YFSETQ. The CDR3 runs 14 residues. In DNA, the CDR3 is TGCGCCAGCAGCTTATTTACGGTCACCGGGGAGCTGTTTTTT. Its translation: CASSLFTVTGELFF.

This sequence joins TRBV19 and TRBJ1-3, with 8 bases aligning to TRBD1. CDR1 LNHDA and CDR2 SQIVND come from the germline V gene (reference sequence). This CDR3 is built from 17 residues. V was pared by 3 bases and J by 2 bases, with 9 bases of the junction left unmatched. The CDR3 DNA follows: TGTGCCAGTAGTATCCGGGGCAGGGGGCGAGCTGGAAACACCATATATTTT. Translating gives CASSIRGRGRAGNTIYF.

CDR3 in amino acids: CAWSEAGLPNTEAFF. The DNA for the CDR3 is TGTGCCTGGAGTGAAGCGGGACTCCCGAACACTGAAGCTTTCTTT. The gene calls are TRBV30 and TRBJ1-1; a possible D gene is TRBD1 (5 bases). Germline loops: CDR1 GTSNPN, CDR2 SVGIG (reference sequence). V was clipped by 1 base and J by 1 base, with 13 bases between them. This CDR3 region has 15 residues.

The chain joins TRBV5-4 to TRBJ2-7; 7 bases map to TRBD1. This CDR3 contains 15 residues. From germline, CDR1 is SGHNT and CDR2 YYREEE (reference sequence). The J segment lost 5 bases and the V segment lost 4 bases, leaving 12 bases of the junction unmatched. CDR3 nucleotide sequence: TGTGCCAGCAGCCTCAACAGGGGCTCTCCCCACGAGCAGTACTTC. Protein: CASSLNRGSPHEQYF.

This clone was recorded once. The chain employs TRBV5-1 and TRBJ2-7; TRBD2 matches at 9 bases. Trimming removed 4 bases from V and 6 bases from J; junction bases left unmatched: 8. This CDR3 comprises 14 residues. Germline V gives CDR1 SGHRS, CDR2 YFSETQ. DNA of the CDR3: TGCGCCAGCAGCCCCCGGACAGCGGGGGGCGAGCAGTACTTC. Protein product: CASSPRTAGGEQYF.

The CDR3 reads CASSQERVKSGNTIYF. CDR3 sequence (DNA): TGCGCCAGCAGCCAAGAGCGAGTTAAATCTGGAAACACCATATATTTT. The V and J genes are TRBV4-3 and TRBJ1-3; D remains ambiguous. V gave up 0 bases and J gave up 1 base, with 10 bases separating them. CDR1 LGHNA and CDR2 YSLEER come from the germline V gene. The CDR3 sequence is 16 residues long.

V and J are TRBV7-2 and TRBJ2-7; 7 positions match TRBD1. V shed 5 bases, J shed 2 bases, and the junction held 6 bases outside the gene matches. The V gene's germline CDR1 is SGHTA and CDR2 FQGNSA. The CDR3 is made up of 14 amino acids. In DNA, the CDR3 is TGTGCCAGCAGCCACCTCGGACAGGCCTACGAGCAGTACTTC. It encodes CASSHLGQAYEQYF.

The J gene is TRBJ2-6, the V gene TRBV19; D is possibly TRBD2 (5 bases). Germline CDR1 LNHDA, CDR2 SQIVND (reference sequence). The CDR3 is 17 amino acids. The ends were cut back, 3 bases at V and 0 bases at J, with 12 bases in the middle. The chain's CDR3 is CASSMRELHSGANVLTF. The CDR3 nucleotides are TGTGCCAGTAGTATGAGGGAATTACACTCTGGGGCCAACGTCCTGACTTTC.

J is TRBJ2-7 and V is TRBV2, with TRBD2 matching over 8 bases. In germline, CDR1 is SNHLY, CDR2 FYNNEI. With V trimmed by 2 bases and J by 7 bases, 1 base remained unmatched. This CDR3 contains 12 residues. The CDR3 nucleotides are TGTGCCAGCAGTGAACAGCGGGGGGAGCAGTACTTC. As protein: CASSEQRGEQYF.

The rearrangement links TRBV15 to TRBJ1-1; 7 nucleotides agree with TRBD1. This CDR3 region has 15 residues. The V gene end was trimmed by 3 bases and the J gene end by 4 bases; junction bases not matched to a gene: 8. Germline values: CDR1 LNHNV, CDR2 YYDKDF (reference sequence). DNA of the CDR3: TGTGCCACCAGCAGGGATAGACAGGGAGGCACTGAAGCTTTCTTT. Encoded protein: CATSRDRQGGTEAFF.

The genes are TRBV28 and TRBJ2-7; perhaps TRBD2 as D (5 bases). Trimming left V 1 base short and J 0 bases short, with 10 bases between. This CDR3 has 15 amino acids. Germline loops: CDR1 MDHEN, CDR2 SYDVKM. CDR3 sequence (DNA): TGTGCCAGCAGTTTATTTACGGGGAACTCCTACGAGCAGTACTTC. The encoded protein is CASSLFTGNSYEQYF. Full variable domain (rest looked up from reference TRBV28 and TRBJ2-7): DVKVTQSSRYLVKRTGEKVFLECVQDMDHENMFWYRQDPGLGLRLIYFSYDVKMKEKGDIPEGYSVSREKKERFSLILESASTNQTSMYLCASSLFTGNSYEQYFGPGTRLTVT.

This chain uses TRBV6-6 with TRBJ1-2; tentative D call: TRBD1 (6 bases). Germline CDR1 is MNHNY and CDR2 is SVGAGI (reference sequence). V was cut by 6 bases and J by 8 bases, with 16 bases left in between. This CDR3 region has 13 residues. The CDR3 here is CASREGGAQGYTF. The CDR3 coding sequence is TGTGCCAGCAGAGAAGGGGGGGCGCAAGGCTACACCTTC.

This clone was counted a few times. This chain joins TRBV29-1 and TRBJ1-1; no clear D gene. The germline CDR1 and CDR2 sequences are SQVTM and ANQGSEA. V gave up 5 bases and J gave up 5 bases, with 12 bases separating them. This CDR3 region has 12 residues. In nucleotides, the CDR3 is TGCAGCGTTCGGGGAGGGAGGACTGAAGCTTTCTTT. It yields the protein CSVRGGRTEAFF.

V gene TRBV19 combines with J gene TRBJ2-7; TRBD1 matches 11 bases. Germline V gene data show CDR1 as LNHDA and CDR2 as SQIVND (reference sequence). After removal of 6 bases from V and 6 bases from J, the junction contained 7 bases not matched to a gene. This CDR3 has 14 amino acids. The CDR3 is CASRKGQGETEQYF. The CDR3 region has the DNA TGTGCCAGTAGGAAGGGACAGGGGGAGACCGAGCAGTACTTC.

The CDR3, as DNA: TGCGCCAGCAGCCCGATTTTCACTAGCGGGGGCTACAATGAGCAGTTCTTC. Residues: CASSPIFTSGGYNEQFF. The J gene is TRBJ2-1, the V gene TRBV4-1, with 11 bases aligning to TRBD2. This CDR3 region has 17 residues. Germline-derived CDR1 and CDR2 are MGHRA and YSYEKL. The V gene end was trimmed by 4 bases and the J gene end by 3 bases; junction bases not matched to a gene: 8.